This T cell receptor (beta chain) was obtained from a study of identical twins (dated by TCRdb to 2015 to 2016). Turning to the overall study: To test whether fetal clonotypes persist, this study deep-sequenced TCR alpha and beta repertoires from monozygotic twins, from unrelated adults of various ages, and from cord blood. To rule out contamination, the twin experiments were replicated at different times with different library preparation protocols. The investigation overall reported the following: Because the same donors could not be followed over many years, the conclusions depended on cross-sectional statistical analysis. Abundant cord blood beta clonotypes had fewer insertions, young adult naive repertoires showed a similar but weaker trend, and memory repertoires showed no such trend. Compared with coincidental sharing between unrelated individuals, out-of-frame TCR alpha sequences shared between twins had an excess of sequences with low generation probability. Invariant T cells such as MAIT and iNKT could partly confound zero-insertion analyses, although diverse VJ usage argued against such confounding for most clonotypes. Recombination models systematically underestimated out-of-frame TCR alpha sharing in monozygotic twins but agreed with sharing between unrelated individuals. A weaker excess of twin sharing was found in beta out-of-frame sequences because the signal-to-noise ratio was lowered by fewer shared sequences.

This clonotype appeared many times. Its antigen is unknown. Per-base quality was not reported, and no clone a single base away is much larger than it. Libraries were made using 5' RACE. The listed sequencing device is Illumina HiSeq 2000. Template switching introduced a universal primer binding site; the final cDNA contained a unique molecular identifier, enabling accurate counting of TCR cDNA molecules. First-strand cDNA for TCR alpha and beta chains was synthesized from specific primers in the conserved constant-segment region. To control for contamination, every cDNA library carried two barcodes: a SMART-Mk sample barcode plus Illumina barcodes. Two successive PCR steps introduced TruSeq adapter sequences along with Illumina sample barcodes. TCR alpha and beta cDNA libraries were sequenced on the Illumina HiSeq platform with custom primers. Concerning the study's data processing: MiGEC was used to process raw reads and extract unique molecular identifiers, and MiXCR was used to find CDR3 positions. For each individual, recombination models were inferred using an EM algorithm with the repgenHMM and IGoR tools. The tcR package in R was used for shared clonotype analysis, with sharing normalized by the product of cloneset sizes. To study raw recombination free of thymic and clonal selection effects, out-of-frame nonproductive sequences were analyzed. TCRdb trimmed the raw reads at Q25, called clones with MiXCR and kept productive beta chains. Every distinct CDR3 protein forms one entry, paired with its most common genes and DNA. These V and J calls originate from TCRdb's pipeline instead of the authors' own analysis. The sample yields 450,000 to 650,000 distinct CDR3 sequences; 7.5% to 10% were counted once. In total, the top ten clones hold roughly 3.2% of the sample.

Every donor in the study was a healthy Caucasian. Three pairs of female monozygotic twins, all aged roughly 18 to 29 years, made up the twin cohort. The RNA used for TCR libraries was isolated from peripheral blood mononuclear cells. Inclusive of the bounding cysteine and phenylalanine, the CDR3 is 15 residues long. Just CDR3 DNA is preserved here, 45 bases in frame from base 1. V is cut back by 4 bases and J by 6 bases, with 4 bases in the junction unmatched. CDR1 is given as SGHAT and CDR2 as FQNNGV, both from the germline V gene. The same sample was also studied in work on yellow fever vaccine responses in identical twins. In that second paper, the authors write: According to the authors, the vaccine-induced T cell response in identical twins seemed to be partly convergent and partly specific to each individual. In identical twins, the study followed T cell clones that responded to the vaccine with precision.

The sequence came from a woman aged 18-30 years in good health. Source material: PBMCs. The chain couples TRBV11-2 to TRBJ2-4, and 12 junction bases match TRBD1. The CDR3 reads CASSYRDRGLNIQYF. The nucleotide sequence reads TGTGCCAGCAGCTATAGGGACAGGGGGCTAAACATTCAGTACTTC. Where the CDR3 stops, the reference TRBV11-2 and TRBJ2-4 genes take over; the full variable domain is EAGVAQSPRYKIIEKRQSVAFWCNPISGHATLYWYQQILGQGPKLLIQFQNNGVVDDSQLPKDRFSAERLKGVDSTLKIQPAKLEDSAVYLCASSYRDRGLNIQYFGAGTRLSVL.